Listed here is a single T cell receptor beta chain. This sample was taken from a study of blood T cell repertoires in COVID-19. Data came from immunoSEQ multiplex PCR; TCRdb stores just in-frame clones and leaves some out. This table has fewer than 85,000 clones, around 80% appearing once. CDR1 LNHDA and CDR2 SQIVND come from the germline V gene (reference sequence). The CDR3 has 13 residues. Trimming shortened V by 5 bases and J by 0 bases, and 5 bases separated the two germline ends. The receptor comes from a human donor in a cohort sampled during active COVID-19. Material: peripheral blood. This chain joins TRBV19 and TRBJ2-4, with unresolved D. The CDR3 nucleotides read TGTGCCAGTAGTTCCGTAGCCAAAAACATTCAGTACTTC. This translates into CASSSVAKNIQYF.